A selection of T cell receptor beta chains follows, all from one sample in a study of blood T cell repertoires in COVID-19. Some clones are missing from TCRdb's copy, which holds only in-frame ones; the method was immunoSEQ multiplex PCR. This sample yields over 250,000 clones, of which roughly 90% are seen a single time; roughly 0.8% belongs to the top ten. Sequencing was performed on peripheral blood. The receptors come from a woman aged 25-40 years with acute or convalescent COVID-19. Each CDR3 is given with its conserved first and last residue. Fields, in order: V gene, D gene, J gene, clone size, CDR3 DNA, CDR3 protein. The D gene is left open where the match is weak. Clone sizes are given selectively: once, few, many, or a class where the clone is expanded.

TRBV25-1	-	TRBJ1-1	-	TGTGCCAGCAGTGAAAACAGAGCCCCCACTGAAGCTTTCTTT	CASSENRAPTEAFF
TRBV12-5	-	TRBJ1-1	-	TGTGCTAGTTATGTGTTGAACACTGAAGCTTTCTTT	CASYVLNTEAFF
TRBV6-5	-	TRBJ2-5	-	TGTGCCAGCAGAAGTACAGGGTCGGAGACCCAGTACTTC	CASRSTGSETQYF
TRBV19	-	TRBJ2-5	-	TGTGCCAGTAGTATGAGGACTCTACAAGAGACCCAGTACTTC	CASSMRTLQETQYF
TRBV11-2	TRBD2	TRBJ2-1	-	TGTGCCAGCAGCTTAGAGTTAGCGGGAGGTGTCAATGAGCAGTTCTTC	CASSLELAGGVNEQFF
TRBV2	TRBD2	TRBJ2-5	-	TGTGCCAGCAGCCTAGCGGGAGGGCCGGGACAAGAGACCCAGTACTTC	CASSLAGGPGQETQYF
TRBV7-2	-	TRBJ2-7	-	TGTGCCAGCAGCCAGAACAGTAAGACACAGGCGCAGTACTTC	CASSQNSKTQAQYF
TRBV3-1/TRBV3-2	TRBD1	TRBJ1-5	-	TGTGCCAGCAGCCAAGAAAGGACCGGGACAGGGGACAATCAGCCCCAGCATTTT	CASSQERTGTGDNQPQHF
TRBV11-3	-	TRBJ2-1	-	TGTGCCAGCAGCGCTTCTAGGGGCAATGAGCAGTTCTTC	CASSASRGNEQFF
TRBV5-4	TRBD2	TRBJ2-5	once	TGTGCCAGCAGCTCGGTTTCAGGACTAGCGCGAGAGACCCAGTACTTC	CASSSVSGLARETQYF
TRBV4-3	-	TRBJ1-2	-	TGCGCCAGCAGCCAAGTATACAGCAAAGGAGGCTACACCTTC	CASSQVYSKGGYTF
TRBV6-5	TRBD1	TRBJ1-2	-	TGTGCCAGCAGTTATGAGGGGGCTTATGGCTACACCTTC	CASSYEGAYGYTF
TRBV7-9	-	TRBJ2-3	-	TGTGCCAGCAGCTCCGGTGGTTGGACAGATACGCAGTATTTT	CASSSGGWTDTQYF
TRBV5-1	TRBD2	TRBJ2-1	-	TGCGCCAGCAGTACAAGCGGGGGGACCTACAATGAGCAGTTCTTC	CASSTSGGTYNEQFF
TRBV6-2/TRBV6-3	-	TRBJ1-5	few	TGTGCCAGCAGCTGGGGGGAAACCGAAGGGCCCCAGCATTTT	CASSWGETEGPQHF
TRBV19	TRBD1	TRBJ2-3	-	TGTGCCAGTAGTATCGGGACAGGGGGCCCGAACACAGATACGCAGTATTTT	CASSIGTGGPNTDTQYF
TRBV19	TRBD1	TRBJ2-7	-	TGTGCCAGTAGTCCGGGACAGGGGCCTTGGGAGCAGTACTTC	CASSPGQGPWEQYF
TRBV11-3	-	TRBJ2-7	-	TGTGCCAGCAGAGGGAGCGAAACCTACGAGCAGTACTTC	CASRGSETYEQYF
TRBV7-8	TRBD2	TRBJ2-1	-	TGTGCCAGCAGCTTAGTGGGGGGGACCTACAATGAGCAGTTCTTC	CASSLVGGTYNEQFF
TRBV5-1	-	TRBJ2-5	once	TGCGCCAGCACGGACCGGGGGTCCCAAGAGACCCAGTACTTC	CASTDRGSQETQYF
TRBV14	TRBD1	TRBJ2-5	once	TGTGCCAGCAGCCATGGCCATTCAGGGGGCTGGGGAGAGACCCAGTACTTC	CASSHGHSGGWGETQYF
TRBV27	-	TRBJ2-7	-	TGTGCCAGCCGGACAGCCTCCTACGAGCAGTACTTC	CASRTASYEQYF
TRBV19	-	TRBJ2-1	-	TGTGCCAGTAGTATACTCGGGAGTAGGTTTGCTGAGCAGTTCTTC	CASSILGSRFAEQFF
TRBV18	-	TRBJ2-2	-	TGTGCCAGCTCTCCCATGACAGGTGCGAACACCGGGGAGCTGTTTTTT	CASSPMTGANTGELFF
TRBV4-2	-	TRBJ1-2	-	TGTGCCAGCAGCCAAGGGGACGGGGGGAGCTATGGCTACACCTTC	CASSQGDGGSYGYTF
TRBV18	-	TRBJ1-1	-	TGTGCCAGCTCACCCTCACTTAACACTGAAGCTTTCTTT	CASSPSLNTEAFF